Each of the 23 T cell receptor beta chains below was sequenced from the same sample in a study of control samples from healthy donors and cancer patients. Assay used: immunoSEQ multiplex PCR; TCRdb lists only in-frame clones, some missing. The sample holds some 120,000 clones, around 93% seen once. The material sequenced was blood. The origin of the receptors is a man younger than 35 in good health.

This sequence joins TRBV11-2 and TRBJ2-1; the match to TRBD1 covers 9 bases. Germline loops: CDR1 SGHAT, CDR2 FQNNGV. J was trimmed by 7 bases and V by 4 bases; bases with no gene match: 8. The CDR3 covers 15 residues. This CDR3 is CASSSQPTGGNEQFF. Written as DNA, the CDR3 is TGTGCCAGCAGCTCGCAACCGACAGGGGGGAATGAGCAGTTCTTC.

This clone was seen at least ten times. V is TRBV6-5 and J is TRBJ1-5, with 8 bases fitting TRBD1. Germline CDR1 is MNHEY and CDR2 is SVGAGI. The ends lost 6 bases at V and 4 bases at J; junction bases unmatched: 8. The CDR3 contains 15 residues. This CDR3 reads CASSLGTGLNQPQHF. DNA of the CDR3: TGTGCCAGCAGCCTTGGGACAGGACTAAATCAGCCCCAGCATTTT.

The rearrangement links TRBV30 to TRBJ2-7, with D unclear. This CDR3 is built from 13 residues. Trimming removed 2 bases from V and 1 base from J, with 9 bases in between. Germline V lookup: CDR1 GTSNPN, CDR2 SVGIG (reference sequence). The CDR3 reads CAWSTRPSYEQYF. The CDR3 DNA reads as TGTGCCTGGAGTACCCGCCCATCCTACGAGCAGTACTTC.

The chain is built from TRBV18 and TRBJ1-1; D call uncertain. Germline V gives CDR1 KGHSH, CDR2 LQKENI. CDR3 length: 17 residues. V lost 4 bases to trimming and J lost 0 bases, with 18 bases between them. Written as DNA, the CDR3 is TGTGCCAGCTCACAACGACCTGGCAGACCGATGAACACTGAAGCTTTCTTT. As protein: CASSQRPGRPMNTEAFF.

The chain is built from TRBV30 and TRBJ1-5; D remains ambiguous. The CDR3 is 13 residues long. V lost 2 bases, J lost 3 bases, and 8 bases lay in between. Germline lookup yields CDR1 GTSNPN and CDR2 SVGIG (reference sequence). This CDR3 reads CAWSSGDNQPQHF. The CDR3, as DNA: TGTGCCTGGAGTTCAGGAGACAATCAGCCCCAGCATTTT.

This chain links TRBV6-4 with TRBJ2-6; 8 bases are shared with TRBD1. The CDR3 consists of 15 residues. Trimming cost V 7 bases and J 2 bases; bases outside gene matches: 4. The V gene's germline CDR1 is MRHNA and CDR2 SNTAGT. The CDR3 region has the DNA TGTGCCAGCACGACAGGGGTAACTGGGGCCAACGTCCTGACTTTC. This sequence encodes CASTTGVTGANVLTF.

This chain connects TRBV30 to TRBJ2-7; D not certain. This CDR3 has 14 residues. Per germline, CDR1 GTSNPN and CDR2 SVGIG (reference sequence). V was clipped by 0 bases and J by 5 bases, with 14 bases between them. The CDR3 DNA sequence: TGTGCCTGGAGTGTAATAGGCCTCCTAGACGAGCAGTACTTC. It is translated as CAWSVIGLLDEQYF. The full variable domain, its missing parts supplied by reference TRBV30 and TRBJ2-7, is SQTIHQWPATLVQPVGSPLSLECTVEGTSNPNLYWYRQAAGRGLQLLFYSVGIGQISSEVPQNLSASRPQDRQFILSSKKLLLSDSGFYLCAWSVIGLLDEQYFGPGTRLTVT.

This clone showed up just a few times. The V call is TRBV30, the J call TRBJ1-5, with TRBD1 as a possible D gene (5 bases). Germline-derived CDR1 and CDR2 are GTSNPN and SVGIG (reference sequence). The CDR3 is 15 residues long. Trimming left V 2 bases short and J 0 bases short, with 11 bases between. CDR3 protein: CAWSPGQYSNQPQHF. The CDR3 bases are TGTGCCTGGAGTCCAGGACAATATAGCAATCAGCCCCAGCATTTT.

The genes are TRBV2 and TRBJ2-1; maybe TRBD2 (6 bases). From germline, CDR1 is SNHLY and CDR2 FYNNEI. The CDR3 extends over 14 amino acids. V lost 10 bases to trimming and J lost 4 bases, with 17 bases between them. The CDR3 bases are TGTGCCATCATCGGGGGAACCAAATACAATGAGCAGTTCTTC. Protein sequence: CAIIGGTKYNEQFF.

This clone was observed a single time. This chain joins TRBV4-1 and TRBJ2-5; TRBD2 agrees at 8 bases. Per the germline V gene, CDR1 is MGHRA and CDR2 is YSYEKL. There are 17 residues in the CDR3. V dropped 1 base and J dropped 3; count of bases not matched to a gene: 10. The CDR3 region has the DNA TGCGCCAGCAGCCAAGTCTTGGGGCGGGGGGCCGAAGAGACCCAGTACTTC. Translation gives CASSQVLGRGAEETQYF.

V and J are TRBV7-2 and TRBJ2-5; a possible D gene is TRBD2 (7 bases). Germline values: CDR1 SGHTA, CDR2 FQGNSA. The length of the CDR3 is 14 residues. Trimming shortened V by 0 bases and J by 5 bases, and 10 bases separated the two germline ends. In DNA, the CDR3 is TGTGCCAGCAGCTTAGCGGGGGGGGCTGAGACCCAGTACTTC. This sequence encodes CASSLAGGAETQYF.

The chain uses TRBV7-8 and TRBJ2-7; 7 nucleotides line up with TRBD1. This CDR3 spans 15 amino acids. Germline V gives CDR1 SGHVS, CDR2 FQNEAQ. V was pared by 11 bases and J by 3 bases, with 16 bases of the junction left unmatched. The DNA for the CDR3 is TGTGCCGGCCCCTCGCCGGGACAGAAAAACTACGAGCAGTACTTC. This codes for CAGPSPGQKNYEQYF. Filled out from reference TRBV7-8 and TRBJ2-7, the complete variable domain reads GAGVSQSPRYKVAKRGQDVALRCDPISGHVSLFWYQQALGQGPEFLTYFQNEAQLDKSGLPSDRFFAERPEGSVSTLKIQRTQQEDSAVYLCAGPSPGQKNYEQYFGPGTRLTVT.

The genes are TRBV2 and TRBJ1-2; D may be TRBD1 (6 bases). The V end was cut by 5 bases, the J end by 4 bases, with 8 bases between. This CDR3 contains 12 residues. Germline V gives CDR1 SNHLY, CDR2 FYNNEI. CDR3 DNA: TGTGCCAGCAGTACAGGGTTCTATGGCTACACCTTC. The encoded protein is CASSTGFYGYTF.

V is TRBV7-9 and J is TRBJ1-5; D is undetermined. Trimming cost V 6 bases and J 7 bases, with 10 bases left between them. CDR1 is SEHNR and CDR2 is FQNEAQ in the germline V gene (reference sequence). This CDR3 region has 12 residues. CDR3 sequence: CASSGPAQPQHF. The CDR3 nucleotides are TGTGCCAGCAGTGGACCAGCCCAGCCCCAGCATTTT.

The chain has TRBV11-1 and TRBJ1-6; D possibly corresponds to TRBD1 (5 bases). V shed 5 bases and J shed 15 bases, with 17 bases lying between them. The CDR3 is 13 amino acids. Germline CDR1 reads SGHAT; CDR2 reads FQDESV (reference sequence). CDR3 bases: TGTGCCAGCAGCCGGGACTCCGTTTATGGCCTCCACTTT. It yields the protein CASSRDSVYGLHF.

The V gene is TRBV18, the J gene TRBJ1-2; tentative D call: TRBD1 (5 bases). The CDR3 has 14 amino acids. Germline V gene data show CDR1 as KGHSH and CDR2 as LQKENI. Deletions cut 1 base from V and 4 bases from J, with 10 bases between. Here the CDR3 DNA reads TGTGCCAGCTCACCACGACAGCCATCCTATGGCTACACCTTC. Amino acids: CASSPRQPSYGYTF.

The chain is built from TRBV19 and TRBJ1-1; D remains ambiguous. The V and J ends lost 3 bases and 5 bases respectively, with 16 bases between them. Germline assignment: CDR1 LNHDA and CDR2 SQIVND (reference sequence). There are 15 residues in the CDR3. The CDR3 DNA is TGTGCCAGTAGTATTAGGGCCACCCCGGGGACTGAAGCTTTCTTT. As protein: CASSIRATPGTEAFF.

V gene TRBV5-1 combines with J gene TRBJ1-1; D is unresolved. Between the trimmed V and J ends, which lost 5 bases and 0 bases, there was a span of 8 bases. The length of the CDR3 is 13 residues. Germline values: CDR1 SGHRS, CDR2 YFSETQ. The CDR3 DNA sequence: TGCGCCAGCAGGTTAACAGTGAACACTGAAGCTTTCTTT. Translated, it gives CASRLTVNTEAFF.

The chain joins TRBV4-1 to TRBJ2-7, with 8 nucleotides matching TRBD1. The CDR3 is made up of 13 amino acids. Germline-derived CDR1 and CDR2 are MGHRA and YSYEKL. V gave up 3 bases and J gave up 5 bases; unmatched junction bases: 3. The CDR3, as DNA: TGCGCCAGCAGCCAGGACAGGGACCACGAGCAGTACTTC. This encodes CASSQDRDHEQYF.

This clone was found once. V and J are TRBV18 and TRBJ1-1; 8 positions match TRBD1. The J segment lost 1 base and the V segment lost 6 bases, leaving 7 bases of the junction unmatched. The CDR3 contains 15 residues. Germline V gene lookup returns CDR1 KGHSH and CDR2 LQKENI. CDR3 amino acids: CASSLTGVANTEAFF. In DNA, the CDR3 is TGTGCCAGCTCCTTGACAGGGGTCGCGAACACTGAAGCTTTCTTT.

The chain has TRBV24-1 and TRBJ2-5; possibly TRBD2 for D (6 bases). Germline CDR1 is KGHDR and CDR2 is SFDVKD. Deletions cut 4 bases from V and 5 bases from J, with 19 bases between. This CDR3 is built from 16 residues. CDR3 residues: CATSDPGTTGGETQYF. The CDR3, as DNA: TGTGCCACCAGTGACCCCGGGACCACCGGAGGGGAGACCCAGTACTTC.

This sequence joins TRBV19 and TRBJ2-7, with 7 nucleotides matching TRBD1. The V gene's germline CDR1 is LNHDA and CDR2 SQIVND (reference sequence). V dropped 3 bases and J dropped 5; count of bases not matched to a gene: 7. This CDR3 region has 14 residues. The CDR3: CASSIGSQGNEQYF. The CDR3 DNA reads TGTGCCAGTAGTATTGGGTCACAGGGGAACGAGCAGTACTTC.

The chain links TRBV5-5 to TRBJ1-4; D not certain. The CDR3 spans 14 residues. V was cut by 0 bases and J by 0 bases, with 3 bases left in between. CDR1 is SGHKS, CDR2 YYEKEE, per germline (reference sequence). The chain's CDR3 is CASSLAPTNEKLFF. For the CDR3, the DNA is TGTGCCAGCAGCTTGGCCCCAACTAATGAAAAACTGTTTTTT.